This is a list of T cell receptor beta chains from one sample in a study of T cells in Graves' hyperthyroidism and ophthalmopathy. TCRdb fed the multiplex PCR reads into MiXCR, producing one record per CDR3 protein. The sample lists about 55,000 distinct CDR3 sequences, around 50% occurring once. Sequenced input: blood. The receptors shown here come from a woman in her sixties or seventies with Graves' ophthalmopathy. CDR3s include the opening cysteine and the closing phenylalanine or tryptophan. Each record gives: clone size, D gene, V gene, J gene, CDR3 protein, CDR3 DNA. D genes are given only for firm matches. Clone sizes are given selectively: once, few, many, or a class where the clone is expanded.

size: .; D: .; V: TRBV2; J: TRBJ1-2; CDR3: CASSELQGSGYTF; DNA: TGTGCCAGCAGCGAACTCCAGGGGTCTGGCTACACCTTC
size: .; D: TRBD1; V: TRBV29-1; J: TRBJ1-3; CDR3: CSTIQGAGNTIYF; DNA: TGCAGTACGATACAGGGGGCTGGAAACACCATATATTTT
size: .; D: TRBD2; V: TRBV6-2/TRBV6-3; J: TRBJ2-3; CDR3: CATTDRETSGGGVDTQYF; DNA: TGTGCCACCACTGACAGGGAGACTAGCGGGGGGGGCGTAGATACGCAGTATTTT
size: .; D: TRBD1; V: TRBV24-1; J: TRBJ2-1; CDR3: CATSARGGQGSNSYNEQFF; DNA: TGTGCCACCAGTGCTAGGGGAGGACAGGGATCAAACTCCTACAATGAGCAGTTCTTC
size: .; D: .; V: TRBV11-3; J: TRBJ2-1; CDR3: CASSEQGRINEQFF; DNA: TGTGCCAGCAGCGAGCAGGGTCGGATCAATGAGCAGTTCTTC
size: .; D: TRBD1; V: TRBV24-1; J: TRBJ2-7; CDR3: CATSEAGTGTSEQYF; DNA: TGTGCCACCAGTGAGGCCGGGACAGGGACGAGCGAGCAGTACTTC
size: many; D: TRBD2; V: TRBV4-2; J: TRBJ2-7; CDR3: CASSQQLAGGLSYEQYF; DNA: TGTGCCAGCAGCCAACAACTAGCGGGGGGCCTCTCCTACGAGCAGTACTTC
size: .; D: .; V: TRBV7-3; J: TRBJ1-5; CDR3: CASNLGDGRVSNQPQHF; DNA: TGTGCCAGCAACTTAGGGGACGGACGGGTAAGCAATCAGCCCCAGCATTTT
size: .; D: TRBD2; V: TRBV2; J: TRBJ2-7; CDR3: CASTRPGLAGYEQYF; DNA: TGTGCCAGCACTCGGCCGGGACTAGCGGGATACGAGCAGTACTTC
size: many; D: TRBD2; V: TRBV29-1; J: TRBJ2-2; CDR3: CSVESGVTSGRAGELFF; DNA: TGCAGCGTTGAATCGGGAGTTACTAGCGGGAGGGCCGGGGAGCTGTTTTTT
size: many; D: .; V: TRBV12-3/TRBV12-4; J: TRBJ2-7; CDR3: CASKVGISYEQYF; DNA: TGTGCCAGCAAGGTTGGCATCTCCTACGAGCAGTACTTC
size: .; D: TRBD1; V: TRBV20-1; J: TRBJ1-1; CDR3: CSASDQGATFF; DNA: TGCAGTGCTAGTGATCAGGGGGCCACTTTCTTT
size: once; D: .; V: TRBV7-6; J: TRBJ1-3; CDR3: CAGNLAGGSGNTIYF; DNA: TGTGCCGGCAACTTAGCTGGGGGCTCTGGAAACACCATATACTTT
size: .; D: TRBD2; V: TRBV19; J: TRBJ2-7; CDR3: CASSTGLAGLYEQYF; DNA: TGTGCCAGTAGTACGGGACTAGCGGGACTATACGAGCAGTACTTC
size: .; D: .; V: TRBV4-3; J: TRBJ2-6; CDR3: CASSQGFAGANVLTF; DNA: TGCGCCAGCAGCCAGGGATTCGCTGGGGCCAACGTCCTGACTTTC
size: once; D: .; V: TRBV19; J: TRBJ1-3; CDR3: CASSIGDPNTIYF; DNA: TGTGCCAGTAGTATCGGGGATCCGAACACCATATATTTT
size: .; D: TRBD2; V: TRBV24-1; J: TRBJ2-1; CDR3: CAALTGRGNEQFF; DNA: TGTGCCGCCCTGACCGGGAGGGGAAATGAGCAGTTCTTC
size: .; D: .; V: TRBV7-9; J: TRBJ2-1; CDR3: CASSLAGGNEQFF; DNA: TGTGCCAGCAGCTTAGCGGGGGGCAATGAGCAGTTCTTC
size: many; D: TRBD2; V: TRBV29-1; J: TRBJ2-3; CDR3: CSVPKPASGGRTDTQYF; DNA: TGCAGCGTTCCCAAACCCGCTAGCGGGGGCCGCACAGATACGCAGTATTTT
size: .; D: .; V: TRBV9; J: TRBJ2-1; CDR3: CASSVAGHEQFF; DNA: TGTGCCAGCAGCGTTGCGGGGCATGAGCAGTTCTTC
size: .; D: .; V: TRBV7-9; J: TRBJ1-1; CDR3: CASRDEGDTEAFF; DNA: TGTGCCAGCAGAGATGAGGGAGACACTGAAGCTTTCTTT